The 16 T cell receptor beta chains given below trace back to one sample, sequenced in a study of shared clonotypes between healthy human individuals. Produced via immunoSEQ multiplex PCR; TCRdb's table is partial and in-frame only. This sample has fewer than 1.8 million clones, with approximately 98.5% found just once. Sequencing was carried out using naive CD4+ T cells sorted from blood. Sample subset: CD45RA+ positively selected. The receptors stem from a man aged 25 to 45 in good health.

This clone was observed once. The gene calls are TRBV5-6 and TRBJ2-1; the match to TRBD2 covers 7 bases. The junction had 16 bases not matched to a gene; V was cut back by 0 bases and J by 7 bases. Germline CDR1 and CDR2: SGHDT and YYEEEE. This CDR3 is 18 amino acids long. The CDR3 DNA follows: TGTGCCAGCAGCTTGGTAGGTGGAACCGGGACTATCCGAAATGAGCAGTTCTTC. Encoded protein: CASSLVGGTGTIRNEQFF.

The rearrangement uses TRBV28 and TRBJ1-1, with D hard to call. Trimming removed 7 bases at V and 0 bases at J, with 15 bases between. This CDR3 region has 15 residues. CDR1 is MDHEN, CDR2 SYDVKM, per germline. CDR3 bases: TGTGCCAGCATCGACTCGAAGAGGTTGAACACTGAAGCTTTCTTT. Protein: CASIDSKRLNTEAFF.

The chain recombines TRBV21-1 with TRBJ2-1. TRBV21-1 is given as a pseudogene. The CDR3 is 16 amino acids. The CDR3 DNA sequence: TGTGCCAGCAGCAAACGATTCACGGGCCTTAACAATGAGCAGTTCTTC. This codes for CASSKRFTGLNNEQFF.

The chain uses TRBV2 and TRBJ2-1, with 9 bases matching TRBD1. The CDR3 runs 15 residues. Germline trimming cut 5 bases from V and 2 bases from J; bases unmatched to any gene: 4. CDR1 is SNHLY, CDR2 FYNNEI, per germline. The CDR3 sequence: CASSPQGAAYNEQFF. The CDR3 DNA follows: TGTGCCAGCAGTCCACAGGGGGCGGCCTACAATGAGCAGTTCTTC.

The genes are TRBV29-1 and TRBJ2-5; possible D gene TRBD1, 5 bases. This CDR3 has 12 amino acids. Germline CDR1 is SQVTM and CDR2 is ANQGSEA. Trimming shortened V by 4 bases and J by 1 base, and 7 bases separated the two germline ends. In DNA, the CDR3 is TGCAGCGTTGTCAGGGTCCAAGAGACCCAGTACTTC. Amino acid sequence: CSVVRVQETQYF.

The rearrangement links TRBV5-1 to TRBJ2-5; tentatively, D is TRBD1 or TRBD2 (5 bases each). The ends were cut back, 3 bases at V and 5 bases at J, with 14 bases in the middle. The CDR3 consists of 14 residues. CDR1 is SGHRS and CDR2 is YFSETQ in the germline V gene. DNA of the CDR3: TGCGCCAGCAGCTGGGGACCTTCGGGGGAGACCCAGTACTTC. This codes for CASSWGPSGETQYF.

This chain joins TRBV6-6 and TRBJ2-5, with 7 bases lining up with TRBD2. V was clipped by 11 bases and J by 5 bases; unmatched bases: 14. The CDR3 is 14 residues long. Germline CDR1 is MNHNY and CDR2 is SVGAGI (reference sequence). The DNA for the CDR3 is TGTGCCTCAGCGGGGCAGGGATTTCGGGAGACCCAGTACTTC. This gives the protein CASAGQGFRETQYF.

The V gene is TRBV18, the J gene TRBJ1-2, with D hard to call. The CDR3 runs to 12 residues. From germline, CDR1 is KGHSH and CDR2 LQKENI. Trimming took 3 bases from V and 6 from J, leaving 8 bases between them. The CDR3 protein is CASSPDPDGYTF. CDR3 bases: TGTGCCAGCTCACCGGACCCCGATGGCTACACCTTC.

This chain connects TRBV21-1 to TRBJ2-3; the table assigns TRBD2, which was not confirmed against the DNA. TRBV21-1 constitutes a pseudogene. CDR3 size: 14 residues. The CDR3 reads CASRREWDTDTQYF. The CDR3, as DNA: TGTGCCAGTCGCCGGGAGTGGGACACAGATACGCAGTATTTT.

This chain connects TRBV6-5 to TRBJ1-1; 10 bases are shared with TRBD1. V lost 6 bases to trimming and J lost 5 bases; unmatched junction nucleotides: 3. CDR1 and CDR2 (germline): MNHEY, SVGAGI. The CDR3 covers 13 residues. The CDR3, as DNA: TGTGCCAGCAGACGGACAGGGGGGACTGAAGCTTTCTTT. Translated: CASRRTGGTEAFF.

This chain joins TRBV10-2 and TRBJ2-7, with D uncertain. CDR1 WSHSY and CDR2 SAAADI come from the germline V gene. The CDR3 runs to 12 residues. Trimming cost V 2 bases and J 3 bases, with 5 bases left between them. DNA for the CDR3: TGCGCCAGCAGTGAGACCTACTACGAGCAGTACTTC. The encoded protein is CASSETYYEQYF.

V gene TRBV9 combines with J gene TRBJ2-1; a possible D gene is TRBD2 (6 bases). Germline CDR1 and CDR2: SGDLS and YYNGEE. The CDR3 is made up of 15 amino acids. V gave up 0 bases and J gave up 15 bases, with 22 bases separating them. The CDR3 nucleotides read TGTGCCAGCAGCGTAGACCCCCAGGGACCAAACGGGGGGTTCTTC. Encoded protein: CASSVDPQGPNGGFF.

A single count supports this clone. The chain uses TRBV5-6 and TRBJ1-2; D is unresolved. Between the trimmed V and J ends, which lost 2 bases and 5 bases, there was a span of 13 bases. This CDR3 is 14 amino acids long. Germline V gives CDR1 SGHDT, CDR2 YYEEEE. The CDR3 DNA reads TGTGCCAGCAGCTTTGGGAGGCTGATATATGGCTACACCTTC. Amino acid sequence: CASSFGRLIYGYTF. The whole variable domain, filled in from reference TRBV5-6 and TRBJ1-2, reads DAGVTQSPTHLIKTRGQQVTLRCSPKSGHDTVSWYQQALGQGPQFIFQYYEEEERQRGNFPDRFSGHQFPNYSSELNVNALLLGDSALYLCASSFGRLIYGYTFGSGTRLTVV.

The V gene is TRBV5-6, the J gene TRBJ2-3; 13 nucleotides agree with TRBD2. The germline V gene encodes CDR1 SGHDT and CDR2 YYEEEE. The CDR3 loop spans 16 amino acids. V trimming: 4 bases; J trimming: 5 bases; junction bases outside the gene matches: 7. The DNA for the CDR3 is TGTGCCAGCAGCCTAACTAGCGGGAGGGCCAGAGATACGCAGTATTTT. This translates into CASSLTSGRARDTQYF.

V and J are TRBV18 and TRBJ2-3; D gene uncertain. The CDR3 has 13 amino acids. The V end was cut by 2 bases, the J end by 13 bases, with 16 bases between. Germline V CDR1 and CDR2: KGHSH, LQKENI. In nucleotides, the CDR3 is TGTGCCAGCTCACCAGAGTCCAGACTCCAGAAGTATTTT. Translated: CASSPESRLQKYF.

The chain recombines TRBV10-3 with TRBJ2-7; 7 positions match TRBD1. Unmatched junction bases numbered 2, after V lost 3 bases and J lost 0 bases. Per germline, CDR1 ENHRY and CDR2 SYGVKD. The CDR3 has 14 amino acids. DNA for the CDR3: TGTGCCATCAGTGACCGGGACAGCTCCTACGAGCAGTACTTC. This codes for CAISDRDSSYEQYF.